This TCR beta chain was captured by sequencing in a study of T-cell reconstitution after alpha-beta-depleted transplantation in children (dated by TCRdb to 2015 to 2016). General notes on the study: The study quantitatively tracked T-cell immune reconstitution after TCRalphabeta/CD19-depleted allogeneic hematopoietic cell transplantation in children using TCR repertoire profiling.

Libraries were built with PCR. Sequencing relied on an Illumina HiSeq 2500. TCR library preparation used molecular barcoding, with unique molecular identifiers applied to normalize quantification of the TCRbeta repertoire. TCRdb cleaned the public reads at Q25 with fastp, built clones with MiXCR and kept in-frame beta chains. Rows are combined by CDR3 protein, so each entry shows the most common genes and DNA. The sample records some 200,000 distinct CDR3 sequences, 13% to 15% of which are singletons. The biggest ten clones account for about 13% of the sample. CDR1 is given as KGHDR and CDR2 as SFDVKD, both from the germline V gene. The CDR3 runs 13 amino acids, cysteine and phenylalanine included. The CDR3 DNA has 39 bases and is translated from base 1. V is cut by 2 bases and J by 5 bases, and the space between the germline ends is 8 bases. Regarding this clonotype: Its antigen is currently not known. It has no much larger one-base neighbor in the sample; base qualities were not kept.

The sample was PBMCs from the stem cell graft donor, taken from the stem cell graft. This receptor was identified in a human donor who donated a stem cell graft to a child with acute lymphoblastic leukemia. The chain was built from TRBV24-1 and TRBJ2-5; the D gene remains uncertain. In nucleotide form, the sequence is TGTGCCACCAGTGATTCTTATTCGGAGACCCAGTACTTC. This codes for CATSDSYSETQYF.